Presented here are 10 T cell receptor beta chains from one specimen sequenced in a study of blood T cell repertoires in COVID-19. Only in-frame clones appear in the TCRdb table, and some are missing; sequencing was by immunoSEQ multiplex PCR. In the table there are 80,000 to 95,000 clones, around 85% of which are singletons. The specimen sequenced was peripheral blood. The receptors stem from a man older than 75 with acute or convalescent COVID-19.

The chain uses TRBV11-2 and TRBJ2-3; D gene unclear. Trimming removed 8 bases from V and 1 base from J, with 7 bases in between. The CDR3 spans 12 residues. Looked up from germline, CDR1 is SGHAT and CDR2 is FQNNGV. The DNA for the CDR3 is TGTGCCAGCTTAGTGGGCACAGATACGCAGTATTTT. Its translation is CASLVGTDTQYF.

The J gene is TRBJ1-5, the V gene TRBV27; 11 positions agree with TRBD1. The germline gives CDR1 MNHEY, CDR2 SMNVEV (reference sequence). The CDR3 totals 17 residues. After removal of 5 bases from V and 4 bases from J, the junction contained 10 bases not matched to a gene. CDR3 nucleotide sequence: TGTGCCAGCAGTAGTCCCGGGACAGGGGGTCGGAATCAGCCCCAGCATTTT. Its translation is CASSSPGTGGRNQPQHF.

This chain joins TRBV5-4 and TRBJ2-1; 14 positions agree with TRBD2. This CDR3 is 17 amino acids long. V lost 4 bases, J lost 0 bases, and 3 bases stayed unmatched. The germline V gene has CDR1 SGHNT and CDR2 YYREEE (reference sequence). CDR3: CASSGGTSGSSYNEQFF. For the CDR3, the DNA is TGTGCCAGCAGCGGTGGGACTAGCGGGAGCTCCTACAATGAGCAGTTCTTC. Based on the CDR3 plus reference TRBV5-4 and TRBJ2-1, the full variable domain is ETGVTQSPTHLIKTRGQQVTLRCSSQSGHNTVSWYQQALGQGPQFIFQYYREEENGRGNFPPRFSGLQFPNYSSELNVNALELDDSALYLCASSGGTSGSSYNEQFFGPGTRLTVL.

The CDR3 region is CASSSEGAGTQYF. DNA for the CDR3: TGTGCCAGCAGCTCCGAGGGGGCGGGTACGCAGTATTTT. The chain carries TRBV7-3 and TRBJ2-3; TRBD1 agrees at 7 bases. V trimming: 4 bases; J trimming: 8 bases; junction bases outside the gene matches: 6. This CDR3 comprises 13 residues. Germline lookup yields CDR1 SGHTA and CDR2 FQGTGA. Drawing the rest from reference TRBV7-3 and TRBJ2-3, the complete variable domain is GAGVSQTPSNKVTEKGKYVELRCDPISGHTALYWYRQSLGQGPEFLIYFQGTGAADDSGLPNDRFFAVRPEGSVSTLKIQRTERGDSAVYLCASSSEGAGTQYFGPGTRLTVL.

The chain recombines TRBV28 with TRBJ2-3, with 8 bases matching TRBD2. Germline CDR1 is MDHEN and CDR2 is SYDVKM. This CDR3 is built from 17 residues. J lost 2 bases, V lost 5 bases, and 12 bases had no gene match. The CDR3 DNA is TGTGCCAGCAGTGAGGCGGGAGGCTCGGGTCCCACAGATACGCAGTATTTT. Residues: CASSEAGGSGPTDTQYF.

The chain couples TRBV7-3 to TRBJ1-1; TRBD1 might be the D (5 bases). Trimming took off 5 bases at V and 1 base at J, with 8 bases between the two ends. From germline, CDR1 is SGHTA and CDR2 FQGTGA. There are 13 residues in the CDR3. CDR3 nucleotides: TGTGCCAGCAGCCAAGACAGGAACACTGAAGCTTTCTTT. Its protein product is CASSQDRNTEAFF.

The chain links TRBV6-5 to TRBJ1-6; weak D call: TRBD1 (5 bases). The V and J ends lost 2 bases and 6 bases respectively, with 11 bases between them. CDR3 length equals 15 residues. Germline values: CDR1 MNHEY, CDR2 SVGAGI. The CDR3 DNA reads TGTGCCAGCAGTTACCAGGGAACTGGTAATTCACCCCTCCACTTT. Translated: CASSYQGTGNSPLHF.

This chain joins TRBV5-1 and TRBJ2-1; a possible D gene is TRBD2 (6 bases). CDR1 is SGHRS and CDR2 is YFSETQ in the germline V gene. This CDR3 region has 14 residues. The V end lost 0 bases, the J end lost 7 bases, and 11 bases lay between the germline ends. CDR3 region: CASSLEQAGNEQFF. The CDR3 DNA sequence: TGCGCCAGCAGCTTGGAACAGGCGGGGAATGAGCAGTTCTTC. Full variable domain (rest looked up from reference TRBV5-1 and TRBJ2-1): KAGVTQTPRYLIKTRGQQVTLSCSPISGHRSVSWYQQTPGQGLQFLFEYFSETQRNKGNFPGRFSGRQFSNSRSEMNVSTLELGDSALYLCASSLEQAGNEQFFGPGTRLTVL.

This clone was seen more than once but under ten times. The gene calls are TRBV5-5 and TRBJ2-7, with 8 bases that match TRBD2. The junction had 11 bases not matched to a gene; V was cut back by 0 bases and J by 6 bases. The CDR3 is made up of 16 amino acids. Germline CDR1 and CDR2: SGHKS and YYEKEE (reference sequence). The CDR3, as DNA: TGTGCCAGCAGCTTGGCCGGGGGGGCCTTTAGTGGCGAGCAGTACTTC. Translation: CASSLAGGAFSGEQYF.

The chain is built from TRBV11-3 and TRBJ2-2; 11 bases are shared with TRBD2. CDR1 is SGHNT, CDR2 YENEEA, per germline. Losses at the gene ends were 4 bases for V and 6 bases for J; bases not matched to a gene: 10. The CDR3 is 17 residues long. CDR3 bases: TGTGCCAGCAGCTCCCCCTCGACTAGCGGGAAGGCCGGGGAGCTGTTTTTT. Residues: CASSSPSTSGKAGELFF.